This record looks at one T cell receptor (beta chain) sequence and its context. The data stem from a study of CD8+ T cells in alopecia areata. Trimming took 10 bases from V and 2 from J; bases not matched to a gene: 13. This CDR3 spans 16 amino acids. Germline CDR1 and CDR2: MDHEN and SYDVKM. The treatment denotes: oral pan-JAK inhibitor, 5-10 mg twice daily. RNA, once extracted, was reverse transcribed into cDNA for use as the sequencing template. Profiled with immunoSEQ multiplex PCR; TCRdb holds only in-frame clones, not every one. The profile shows roughly 230,000 clones, approximately 45% of them singletons.

The chain links TRBV28 to TRBJ2-3; 9 bases fit TRBD2. Specimen: CD4+ T cells sorted from blood, collected at approximately week 36, from a patient treated with tofacitinib. The TCR originated in a human donor with alopecia areata. CDR3 bases: TGTGCCACACAATGGCCTAGCGGGACCGTCACAGATACGCAGTATTTT. Translating gives CATQWPSGTVTDTQYF.